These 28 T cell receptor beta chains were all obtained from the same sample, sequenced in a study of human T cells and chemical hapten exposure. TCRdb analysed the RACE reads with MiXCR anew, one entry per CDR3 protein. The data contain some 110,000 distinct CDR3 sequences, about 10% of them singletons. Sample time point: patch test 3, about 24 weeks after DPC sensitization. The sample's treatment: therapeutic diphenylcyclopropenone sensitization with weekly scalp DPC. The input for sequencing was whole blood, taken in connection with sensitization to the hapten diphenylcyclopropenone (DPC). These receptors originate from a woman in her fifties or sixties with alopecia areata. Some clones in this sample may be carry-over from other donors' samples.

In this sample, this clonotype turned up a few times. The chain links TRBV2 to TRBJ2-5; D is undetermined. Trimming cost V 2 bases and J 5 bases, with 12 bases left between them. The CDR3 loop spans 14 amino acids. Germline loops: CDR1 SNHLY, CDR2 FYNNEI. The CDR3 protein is CASSESGAQETQYF. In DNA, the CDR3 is TGTGCCAGCAGTGAATCGGGCGCCCAGGAGACCCAGTACTTC.

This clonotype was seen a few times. CDR3 DNA: TGCGCCAGCAGCTATGGCGGGACAGGGGGTATACAGGAGCAGTTCTTC. The encoded protein is CASSYGGTGGIQEQFF. V and J are TRBV5-1 and TRBJ2-1; 11 nucleotides agree with TRBD1. With V trimmed by 3 bases and J by 10 bases, 12 bases remained unmatched. CDR1 and CDR2 (germline): SGHRS, YFSETQ. The CDR3 is made up of 16 amino acids.

The CDR3 DNA is TGTGCCAGTGATCAGGGTTATAGCAATCAGCCCCAGCATTTT. Its protein is CASDQGYSNQPQHF. V and J are TRBV6-1 and TRBJ1-5; D is perhaps TRBD1 (5 bases). There are 14 residues in the CDR3. Germline CDR1 and CDR2: MNHNS and SASEGT. The V end was cut by 9 bases, the J end by 0 bases, with 12 bases between.

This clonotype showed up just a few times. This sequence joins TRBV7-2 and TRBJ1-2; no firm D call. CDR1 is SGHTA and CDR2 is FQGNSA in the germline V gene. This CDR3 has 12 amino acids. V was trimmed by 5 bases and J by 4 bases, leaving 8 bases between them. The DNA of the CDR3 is TGTGCCAGCAGCACCGAGCTCTATGGCTACACCTTC. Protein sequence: CASSTELYGYTF.

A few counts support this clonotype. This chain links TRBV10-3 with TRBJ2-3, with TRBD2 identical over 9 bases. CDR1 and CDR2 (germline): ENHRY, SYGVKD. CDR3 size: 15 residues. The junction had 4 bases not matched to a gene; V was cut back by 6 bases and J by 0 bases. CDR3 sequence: CAIRLAGTSTDTQYF. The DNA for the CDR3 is TGTGCCATCAGGCTAGCGGGGACTAGCACAGATACGCAGTATTTT.

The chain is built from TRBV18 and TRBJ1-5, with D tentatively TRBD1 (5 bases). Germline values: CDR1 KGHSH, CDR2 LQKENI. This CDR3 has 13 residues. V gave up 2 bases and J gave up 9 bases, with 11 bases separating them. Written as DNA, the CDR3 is TGTGCCAGCTCACCAAAGGACAATTCGCCCCAGCATTTT. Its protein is CASSPKDNSPQHF.

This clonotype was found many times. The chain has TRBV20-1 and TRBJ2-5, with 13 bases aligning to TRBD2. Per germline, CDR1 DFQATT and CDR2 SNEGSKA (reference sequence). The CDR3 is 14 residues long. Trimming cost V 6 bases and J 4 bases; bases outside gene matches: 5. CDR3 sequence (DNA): TGCAGTGCAAACGGACTAGCGGGAGCAGAGACCCAGTACTTC. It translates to CSANGLAGAETQYF.

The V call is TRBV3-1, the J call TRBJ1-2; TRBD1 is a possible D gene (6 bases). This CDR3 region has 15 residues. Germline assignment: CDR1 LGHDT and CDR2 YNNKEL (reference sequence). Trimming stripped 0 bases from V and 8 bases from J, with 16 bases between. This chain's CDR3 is CASSQDPRSGGGYTF. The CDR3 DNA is TGTGCCAGCAGCCAAGATCCCCGTTCCGGGGGCGGCTACACCTTC.

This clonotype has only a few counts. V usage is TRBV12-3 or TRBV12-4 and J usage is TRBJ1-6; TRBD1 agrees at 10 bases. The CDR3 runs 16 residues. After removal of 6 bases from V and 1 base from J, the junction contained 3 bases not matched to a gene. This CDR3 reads CASRRTGGSYNSPLHF. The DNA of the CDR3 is TGTGCCAGCAGACGGACAGGGGGATCCTATAATTCACCCCTCCACTTT.

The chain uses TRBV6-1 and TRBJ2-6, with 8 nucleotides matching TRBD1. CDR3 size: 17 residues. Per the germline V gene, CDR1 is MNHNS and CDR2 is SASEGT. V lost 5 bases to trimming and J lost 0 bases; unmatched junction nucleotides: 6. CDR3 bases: TGTGCCAGCAGTACCGGGACAGGCCCCTCTGGGGCCAACGTCCTGACTTTC. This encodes CASSTGTGPSGANVLTF.

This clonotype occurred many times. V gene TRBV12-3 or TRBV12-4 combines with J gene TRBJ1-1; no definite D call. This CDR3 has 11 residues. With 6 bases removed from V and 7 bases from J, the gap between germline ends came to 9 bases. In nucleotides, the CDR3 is TGTGCCAGCAGAACTATCAGTGAAGCTTTCTTT. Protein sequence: CASRTISEAFF.

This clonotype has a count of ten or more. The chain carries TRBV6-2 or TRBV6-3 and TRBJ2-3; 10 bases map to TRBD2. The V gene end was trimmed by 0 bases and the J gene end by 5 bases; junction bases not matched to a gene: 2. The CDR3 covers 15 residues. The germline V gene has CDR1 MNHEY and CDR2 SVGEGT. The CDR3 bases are TGTGCCAGCAGTTACTCTGAGCGGGAGGGAGATACGCAGTATTTT. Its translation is CASSYSEREGDTQYF.

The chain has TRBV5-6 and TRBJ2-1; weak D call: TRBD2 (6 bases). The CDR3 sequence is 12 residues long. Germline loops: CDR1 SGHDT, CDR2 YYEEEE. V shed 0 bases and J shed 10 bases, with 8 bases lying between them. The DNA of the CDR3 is TGTGCCAGCAGCTTGGGCGGGACCGAGCAGTTCTTC. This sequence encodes CASSLGGTEQFF.

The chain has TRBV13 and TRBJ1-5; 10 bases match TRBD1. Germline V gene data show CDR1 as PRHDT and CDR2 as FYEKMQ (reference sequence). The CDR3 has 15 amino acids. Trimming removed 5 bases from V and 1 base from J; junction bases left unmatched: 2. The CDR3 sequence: CASSQGQGSNQPQHF. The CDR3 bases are TGTGCCAGCAGCCAGGGACAGGGGAGCAATCAGCCCCAGCATTTT.

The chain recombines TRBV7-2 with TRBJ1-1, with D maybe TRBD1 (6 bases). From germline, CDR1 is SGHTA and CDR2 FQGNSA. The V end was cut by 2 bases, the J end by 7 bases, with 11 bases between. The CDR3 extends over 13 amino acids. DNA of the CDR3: TGTGCCAGCAGCTTACCTTGGACAGATGAAGCTTTCTTT. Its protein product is CASSLPWTDEAFF.

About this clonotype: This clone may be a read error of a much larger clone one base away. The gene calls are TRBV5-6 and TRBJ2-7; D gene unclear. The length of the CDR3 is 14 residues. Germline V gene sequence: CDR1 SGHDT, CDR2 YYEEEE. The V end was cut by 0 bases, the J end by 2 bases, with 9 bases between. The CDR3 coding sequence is TGTGCCAGCAGCTTGGTACAGCAACCCTACGAGCAGTACTTC. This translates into CASSLVQQPYEQYF.

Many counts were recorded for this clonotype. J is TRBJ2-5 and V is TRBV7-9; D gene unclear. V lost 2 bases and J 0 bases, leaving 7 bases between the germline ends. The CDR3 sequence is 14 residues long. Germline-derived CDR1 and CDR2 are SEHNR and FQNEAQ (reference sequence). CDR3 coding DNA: TGTGCCAGCAGCTTACGCGGCGACCAAGAGACCCAGTACTTC. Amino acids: CASSLRGDQETQYF.

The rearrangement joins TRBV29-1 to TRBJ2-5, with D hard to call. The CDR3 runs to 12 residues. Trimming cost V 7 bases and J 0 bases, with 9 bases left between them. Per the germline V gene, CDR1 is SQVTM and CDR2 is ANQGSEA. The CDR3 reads CSATWYQETQYF. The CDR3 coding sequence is TGCAGCGCTACTTGGTACCAAGAGACCCAGTACTTC.

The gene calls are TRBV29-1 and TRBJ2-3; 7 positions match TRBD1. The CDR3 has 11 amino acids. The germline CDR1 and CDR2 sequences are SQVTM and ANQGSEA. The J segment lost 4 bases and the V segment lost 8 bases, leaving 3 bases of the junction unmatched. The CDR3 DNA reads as TGCAGCACGGGACAGTCAGATACGCAGTATTTT. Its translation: CSTGQSDTQYF.

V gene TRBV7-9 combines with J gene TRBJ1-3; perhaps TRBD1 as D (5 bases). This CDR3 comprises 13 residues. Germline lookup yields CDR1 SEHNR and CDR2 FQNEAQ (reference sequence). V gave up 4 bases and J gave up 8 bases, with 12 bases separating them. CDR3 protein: CASSSGTIYTIYF. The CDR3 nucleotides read TGTGCCAGCAGCTCCGGGACTATCTACACCATATATTTT.

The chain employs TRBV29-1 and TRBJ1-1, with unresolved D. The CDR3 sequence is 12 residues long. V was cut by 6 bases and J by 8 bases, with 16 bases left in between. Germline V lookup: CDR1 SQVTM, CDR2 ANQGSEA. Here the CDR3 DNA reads TGCAGCGTGTCAGGTTCAGCCTCAGAAGCTTTCTTT. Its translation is CSVSGSASEAFF.

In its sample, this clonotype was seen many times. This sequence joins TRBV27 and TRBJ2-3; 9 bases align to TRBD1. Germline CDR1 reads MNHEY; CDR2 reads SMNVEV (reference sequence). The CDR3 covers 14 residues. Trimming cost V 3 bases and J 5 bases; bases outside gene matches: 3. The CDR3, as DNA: TGTGCCAGCAGTTTGACAGGGGGGATAGATACGCAGTATTTT. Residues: CASSLTGGIDTQYF.

This CDR3 reads CASSFGSGGGVGTDTQYF. The CDR3 DNA reads TGTGCCAGCAGCTTCGGGTCTGGCGGAGGGGTGGGCACAGATACGCAGTATTTT. The rearrangement uses TRBV5-4 and TRBJ2-3, with D tentatively TRBD2 (6 bases). In germline, CDR1 is SGHNT, CDR2 YYREEE (reference sequence). This CDR3 spans 18 amino acids. The V gene lost 2 bases and the J gene lost 1 base, with 20 bases spanning the gap.

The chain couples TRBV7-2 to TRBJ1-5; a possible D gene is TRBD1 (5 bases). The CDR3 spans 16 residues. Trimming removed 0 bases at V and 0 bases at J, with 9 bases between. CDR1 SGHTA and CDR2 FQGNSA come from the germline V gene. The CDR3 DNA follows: TGTGCCAGCAGCTTAGCGGGGCGAAATAGCAATCAGCCCCAGCATTTT. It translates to CASSLAGRNSNQPQHF.

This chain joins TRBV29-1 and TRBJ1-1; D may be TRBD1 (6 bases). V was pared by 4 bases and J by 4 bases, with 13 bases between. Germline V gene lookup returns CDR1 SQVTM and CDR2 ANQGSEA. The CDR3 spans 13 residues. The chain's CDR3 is CSVAVQGGTEAFF. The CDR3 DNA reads TGCAGCGTTGCGGTACAGGGTGGCACTGAAGCTTTCTTT. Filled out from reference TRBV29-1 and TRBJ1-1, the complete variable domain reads SAVISQKPSRDICQRGTSLTIQCQVDSQVTMMFWYRQQPGQSLTLIATANQGSEATYESGFVIDKFPISRPNLTFSTLTVSNMSPEDSSIYLCSVAVQGGTEAFFGQGTRLTVV.

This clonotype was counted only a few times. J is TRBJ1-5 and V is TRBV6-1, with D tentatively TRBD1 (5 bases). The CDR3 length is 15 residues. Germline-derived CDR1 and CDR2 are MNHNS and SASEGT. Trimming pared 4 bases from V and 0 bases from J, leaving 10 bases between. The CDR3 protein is CASSGGPNSNQPQHF. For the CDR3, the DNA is TGTGCCAGCAGTGGGGGACCGAATAGCAATCAGCCCCAGCATTTT.

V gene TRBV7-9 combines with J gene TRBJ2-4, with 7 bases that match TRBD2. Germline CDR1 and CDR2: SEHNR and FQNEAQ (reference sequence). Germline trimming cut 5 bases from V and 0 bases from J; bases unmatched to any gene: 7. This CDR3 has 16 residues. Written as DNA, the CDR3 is TGTGCCAGCAGCCTAGGGCGGGGGTTAGCCAAAAACATTCAGTACTTC. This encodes CASSLGRGLAKNIQYF.

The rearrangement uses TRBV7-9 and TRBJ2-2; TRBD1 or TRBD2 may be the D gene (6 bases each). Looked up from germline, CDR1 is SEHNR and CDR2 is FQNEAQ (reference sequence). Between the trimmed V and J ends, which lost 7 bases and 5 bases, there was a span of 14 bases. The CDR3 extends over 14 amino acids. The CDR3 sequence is CASTLGGGTGELFF. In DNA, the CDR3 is TGTGCCAGCACCCTTGGAGGGGGTACCGGGGAGCTGTTTTTT.